This T cell receptor (beta chain) was documented in a study of chemoradiotherapy in HPV16-positive cancers. Sequenced by immunoSEQ multiplex PCR; TCRdb stores in-frame clones only, minus some. This table has roughly 23,000 clones, around two thirds appearing once. Repertoires were sampled repeatedly during chemoradiotherapy. This CDR3 has 15 amino acids. Looked up from germline, CDR1 is KGHSH and CDR2 is LQKENI. The V gene lost 3 bases and the J gene lost 8 bases, with 16 bases spanning the gap. Study results and caveats: Non-HPV-specific T cells did not expand in tumors during treatment, whereas candidate HPV-specific clones and E7-related motifs did. HPV-specific T cells were functionally defined from only a couple of HPV16-positive patients.

Points on this clone: What it binds is not known.

Sample collection was performed from a patient who underwent chemoradiotherapy. The sequence derives from a human donor with HPV-associated anogenital cancer. The chain recombines TRBV18 with TRBJ1-4, with unresolved D. The CDR3 protein is CASSPSPTLREKLFF. The CDR3, as DNA: TGTGCCAGCTCACCTTCCCCGACCCTTCGGGAAAAACTGTTTTTT.